The 13 T cell receptor beta chains presented below share a single source sample, sequenced in a study of blood T cells in healthy people across ages. PCR was performed a second time for about 6 to 11 cycles using a sample-barcoded 5' primer and a J-beta primer mix. TCRdb reprocessed the 5' RACE reads via MiXCR and lists one record per CDR3 protein. In the table there are about 650,000 distinct CDR3 sequences, 45% to 60% of which are singletons. Sample: blood. The receptor source for this set is a woman older than 75 in good health.

The chain joins TRBV2 to TRBJ2-1; 9 nucleotides line up with TRBD2. V dropped 5 bases and J dropped 10; count of bases not matched to a gene: 9. This CDR3 is 14 amino acids long. CDR1 and CDR2 from the germline V gene are SNHLY and FYNNEI. The CDR3 DNA reads TGTGCCAGCAGTCCCCAGACTAGCGGAAGAGAGCAGTTCTTC. It specifies CASSPQTSGREQFF. Using reference TRBV2 and TRBJ2-1 for the parts outside the CDR3, the full variable domain is EPEVTQTPSHQVTQMGQEVILRCVPISNHLYFYWYRQILGQKVEFLVSFYNNEISEKSEIFDDQFSVERPDGSNFTLKIRSTKLEDSAMYFCASSPQTSGREQFFGPGTRLTVL.

The chain uses TRBV20-1 and TRBJ2-5; D may be TRBD1 (6 bases). The better agreement between TRBJ2-7 and the DNA end casts doubt on the J call. The V gene's germline CDR1 is DFQATT and CDR2 SNEGSKA (reference sequence). The CDR3 covers 14 residues. The CDR3 is CSASGVQGINEQYF. The CDR3 DNA is TGCAGTGCTTCCGGAGTGCAGGGGATCAACGAGCAGTACTTC.

The genes are TRBV20-1 and TRBJ2-1, with 9 nucleotides matching TRBD2. The CDR3 spans 15 residues. Germline V gene data show CDR1 as DFQATT and CDR2 as SNEGSKA (reference sequence). J lost 7 bases, V lost 5 bases, and 12 bases had no gene match. CDR3 DNA: TGCAGTGCTCCCCCCTCAGCGGGAGGTTTGAATGAGCAGTTCTTC. The encoded protein is CSAPPSAGGLNEQFF.

This clonotype was counted ten times or more. This sequence joins TRBV21-1 and TRBJ1-5. TRBV21-1 is an annotated pseudogene. The CDR3 is made up of 13 amino acids. The CDR3 DNA sequence: TGTGCCAGCAGCCGGAGGGTGGGCCAGCCCCAGCATTTT. As protein: CASSRRVGQPQHF.

J is TRBJ2-7 and V is TRBV20-1; 8 nucleotides line up with TRBD2. The germline CDR1 and CDR2 sequences are DFQATT and SNEGSKA (reference sequence). Unmatched junction bases numbered 5, after V lost 4 bases and J lost 0 bases. The length of the CDR3 is 14 residues. The CDR3 reads CSAITSGTSYEQYF. CDR3 DNA: TGCAGTGCTATAACTAGCGGTACCTCCTACGAGCAGTACTTC.

Many counts were recorded for this clonotype. This rearrangement joins TRBV9 to TRBJ2-7; the D is unclear. The germline V and J ends were trimmed by 4 bases and 4 bases, with 9 bases remaining between them. The CDR3 spans 12 residues. Germline assignment: CDR1 SGDLS and CDR2 YYNGEE. As DNA, the CDR3 is TGTGCCAGCAGCCCTGGGCGGTACGAGCAGTACTTC. Protein product: CASSPGRYEQYF.

In the case of this clonotype: One base away lies a much larger clone, so this may be a sequencing read error. The gene calls are TRBV18 and TRBJ2-1, with 8 bases fitting TRBD2. Germline lookup yields CDR1 KGHSH and CDR2 LQKENI. CDR3 length: 16 amino acids. The CDR3 is CASSPSLADSYNGQFF. The DNA of the CDR3 is TGTGCCAGCTCACCATCACTAGCGGACTCCTACAATGGGCAGTTCTTC.

This chain links TRBV14 with TRBJ2-3; D unresolved. This CDR3 spans 14 amino acids. Trimming stripped 1 base from V and 2 bases from J, with 7 bases between. Germline CDR1 reads SGHDN; CDR2 reads FVKESK. DNA for the CDR3: TGTGCCAGCAGCCAAGGGTCATACACAGATACGCAGTATTTT. Translated: CASSQGSYTDTQYF.

V and J are TRBV6-2 or TRBV6-3 and TRBJ2-1; the D is unclear. With 5 bases removed from V and 7 bases from J, the gap between germline ends came to 12 bases. CDR1 and CDR2 (germline): MNHEY, SVGEGT. The CDR3 has 13 amino acids. This chain's CDR3 is CASSASGENEQFF. CDR3 coding DNA: TGTGCCAGCAGTGCCTCAGGCGAAAATGAGCAGTTCTTC.

There are many counts of this clonotype. The chain couples TRBV27 to TRBJ1-4, with TRBD1 matching 8 bases. The CDR3 extends over 14 amino acids. With 5 bases clipped from V and 8 bases from J, the junction kept 7 bases outside the gene matches. Germline values: CDR1 MNHEY, CDR2 SMNVEV (reference sequence). The CDR3 DNA is TGTGCCAGCAGTACAGGACAGGGTACGGAAAAACTGTTTTTT. Translation gives CASSTGQGTEKLFF. Combining the CDR3 with reference TRBV27 and TRBJ1-4 gives the whole variable domain EAQVTQNPRYLITVTGKKLTVTCSQNMNHEYMSWYRQDPGLGLRQIYYSMNVEVTDKGDVPEGYKVSRKEKRNFPLILESPSPNQTSLYFCASSTGQGTEKLFFGSGTQLSVL.

This clonotype has at least ten counts. The chain links TRBV11-2 to TRBJ2-1, with 9 bases matching TRBD2. Germline V CDR1 and CDR2: SGHAT, FQNNGV. Losses at the gene ends were 6 bases for V and 4 bases for J; bases not matched to a gene: 7. This CDR3 has 15 amino acids. CDR3 in amino acids: CASRPPGLAYNEQFF. CDR3 sequence (DNA): TGTGCCAGCAGGCCCCCGGGACTAGCATACAATGAGCAGTTCTTC.

The chain is built from TRBV30 and TRBJ2-3; D is ambiguous. CDR3 length: 14 residues. V was trimmed by 0 bases and J by 9 bases, leaving 16 bases between them. Germline CDR1 reads GTSNPN; CDR2 reads SVGIG (reference sequence). CDR3 nucleotide sequence: TGTGCCTGGAGTGTACTGGGGTTCACTGGAACGCAGTATTTT. It is translated as CAWSVLGFTGTQYF.

This clonotype was recorded many times. The chain employs TRBV5-1 and TRBJ2-3; tentatively, D is TRBD2 (5 bases). V lost 1 base and J 3 bases, leaving 9 bases between the germline ends. The CDR3 has 14 residues. Germline V lookup: CDR1 SGHRS, CDR2 YFSETQ. The CDR3 sequence: CASSLSLATDTQYF. The CDR3 DNA sequence: TGCGCCAGCAGCTTGTCCCTAGCAACAGATACGCAGTATTTT.